What follows are 29 T cell receptor beta chains derived from one specimen sequenced in a study of blood T cell repertoires in COVID-19. The table came from immunoSEQ multiplex PCR; TCRdb's copy has only in-frame clones and leaves some out. The sample consists of approximately 200,000 clones, 85% of them appearing once. Material: PBMCs or T cells enriched from blood (not recorded which). The receptors shown here come from a man in his forties who had recovered from COVID-19.

This clone was seen just once. J is TRBJ2-7 and V is TRBV29-1; 10 bases are a match to TRBD1. CDR3 length: 14 amino acids. In germline, CDR1 is SQVTM, CDR2 ANQGSEA. V was clipped by 1 base and J by 5 bases; unmatched bases: 5. CDR3 DNA: TGCAGCGTTGAAGGACTCGGGACAGGGGACGAGCAGTACTTC. Translation gives CSVEGLGTGDEQYF.

The V and J genes are TRBV6-5 and TRBJ1-5; TRBD1 agrees at 8 bases. The CDR3 is 13 residues long. V gave up 10 bases and J gave up 7 bases; unmatched junction bases: 9. Germline CDR1 is MNHEY and CDR2 is SVGAGI. The CDR3 DNA follows: TGTGCCATCGATTCAGGGGGCAGCCAGCCCCAGCATTTT. It encodes CAIDSGGSQPQHF.

The chain uses TRBV24-1 and TRBJ2-7; TRBD2 matches 12 bases. The J segment lost 3 bases and the V segment lost 8 bases, leaving 13 bases of the junction unmatched. The CDR3 extends over 17 amino acids. Germline loops: CDR1 KGHDR, CDR2 SFDVKD. The CDR3 bases are TGTGCCACCACTAAACTAGCGGGAGGCCCCCAAAACTACGAGCAGTACTTC. Its protein is CATTKLAGGPQNYEQYF.

This clone came up a few times. This chain uses TRBV30 with TRBJ2-2, with TRBD2 matching over 10 bases. V lost 5 bases to trimming and J lost 6 bases; unmatched junction nucleotides: 3. CDR1 is GTSNPN and CDR2 is SVGIG in the germline V gene (reference sequence). CDR3 length equals 13 residues. CDR3 sequence: CAWDLAGAGELFF. The CDR3 bases are TGTGCCTGGGACCTAGCGGGAGCCGGGGAGCTGTTTTTT.

This chain connects TRBV3-1 (or the pseudogene TRBV3-2) to TRBJ1-2; D is ambiguous. The V and J ends lost 0 bases and 4 bases respectively, with 9 bases between them. Germline V gene data show CDR1 as LGHDT and CDR2 as YNNKEL (reference sequence). CDR3 length: 14 amino acids. The CDR3 loop reads CASSQDAAGYGYTF. Here the CDR3 DNA reads TGTGCCAGCAGCCAAGATGCCGCGGGCTATGGCTACACCTTC.

V is TRBV18 and J is TRBJ2-1, with TRBD1 matching over 8 bases. This CDR3 is 14 amino acids long. Unmatched junction bases numbered 3, after V lost 5 bases and J lost 3 bases. The V gene's germline CDR1 is KGHSH and CDR2 LQKENI. For the CDR3, the DNA is TGTGCCAGCTCAGAACAGGGGGGCTACAATGAGCAGTTCTTC. It encodes CASSEQGGYNEQFF. The complete variable domain, with remaining parts taken from reference TRBV18 and TRBJ2-1, reads NAGVMQNPRHLVRRRGQEARLRCSPMKGHSHVYWYRQLPEEGLKFMVYLQKENIIDESGMPKERFSAEFPKEGPSILRIQQVVRGDSAAYFCASSEQGGYNEQFFGPGTRLTVL.

The chain recombines TRBV6-5 with TRBJ1-1, with 7 bases lining up with TRBD1. Germline V gene lookup returns CDR1 MNHEY and CDR2 SVGAGI. The CDR3 totals 13 residues. J gave up 7 bases and V 3 bases, and 5 bases lay outside the gene matches. The CDR3: CASSYNRGYEAFF. CDR3 sequence (DNA): TGTGCCAGCAGTTATAACAGGGGCTATGAAGCTTTCTTT.

The V call is TRBV7-9, the J call TRBJ2-7; D is unclear. The CDR3 runs to 15 residues. Trimming removed 4 bases at V and 4 bases at J, with 17 bases between. The germline V gene has CDR1 SEHNR and CDR2 FQNEAQ (reference sequence). CDR3 nucleotide sequence: TGTGCCAGCAGCTCCGAGCTAGGCGACCCTTACGAGCAGTACTTC. Residues: CASSSELGDPYEQYF.

The V gene is TRBV10-3, the J gene TRBJ1-6; D might be TRBD1 (5 bases). CDR3 length: 15 amino acids. V dropped 8 bases and J dropped 4 bases, with 15 bases sitting between them. Per germline, CDR1 ENHRY and CDR2 SYGVKD. The CDR3 reads CAIGQGQEYNSPLHF. The CDR3 DNA sequence: TGTGCCATCGGGCAGGGCCAAGAATATAATTCACCCCTCCACTTT.

The chain carries TRBV7-2 and TRBJ2-3; 7 positions agree with TRBD2. Germline CDR1 SGHTA, CDR2 FQGNSA. J lost 4 bases, V lost 4 bases, and 5 bases had no gene match. The CDR3 is 14 amino acids. The CDR3 bases are TGTGCCAGCAGCTCCTACGCGGGAGCAGATACGCAGTATTTT. It specifies CASSSYAGADTQYF.

The chain has TRBV18 and TRBJ2-5; 10 nucleotides match TRBD2. This CDR3 has 18 amino acids. V trimming: 4 bases; J trimming: 2 bases; junction bases outside the gene matches: 13. Germline values: CDR1 KGHSH, CDR2 LQKENI. The CDR3: CASSRFTKREGTQETQYF. The CDR3 bases are TGTGCCAGCTCACGTTTTACCAAGCGGGAGGGGACACAAGAGACCCAGTACTTC.

This chain connects TRBV3-1 (or the pseudogene TRBV3-2) to TRBJ2-1; D gene unclear. The V gene's germline CDR1 is LGHDT and CDR2 YNNKEL (reference sequence). Trimming left V 4 bases short and J 4 bases short, with 8 bases between. The CDR3 has 13 amino acids. Here the CDR3 DNA reads TGTGCCAGCAGCCCGCGAAGTTACAATGAGCAGTTCTTC. Translating gives CASSPRSYNEQFF.

This rearrangement joins TRBV7-2 to TRBJ1-2; D gene unclear. V gave up 5 bases and J gave up 4 bases, with 11 bases separating them. The CDR3 runs to 13 residues. Germline loops: CDR1 SGHTA, CDR2 FQGNSA. The CDR3 DNA follows: TGTGCCAGCAGCCCGGAGAGGAGCTATGGCTACACCTTC. Translation gives CASSPERSYGYTF.

V is TRBV3-1 (or the pseudogene TRBV3-2) and J is TRBJ2-5; 8 bases fit TRBD2. This CDR3 comprises 15 residues. Germline V lookup: CDR1 LGHDT, CDR2 YNNKEL (reference sequence). The junction had 7 bases not matched to a gene; V was cut back by 2 bases and J by 5 bases. The CDR3 loop is CASSQLSGTWETQYF. CDR3 DNA: TGTGCCAGCAGCCAACTTAGCGGGACTTGGGAGACCCAGTACTTC.

This clone has only a few counts. This chain uses TRBV6-5 with TRBJ2-7; D is uncertain. The germline V and J ends were trimmed by 7 bases and 0 bases, with 10 bases remaining between them. CDR1 and CDR2 (germline): MNHEY, SVGAGI. The CDR3 sequence is 13 residues long. CDR3 nucleotides: TGTGCCAGCAAAATGGGCTTCTCCTACGAGCAGTACTTC. This codes for CASKMGFSYEQYF.

This chain joins TRBV28 and TRBJ1-3; 7 nucleotides agree with TRBD1. Unmatched junction bases numbered 6, after V lost 4 bases and J lost 0 bases. Germline V gene data show CDR1 as MDHEN and CDR2 as SYDVKM. This CDR3 has 16 amino acids. The CDR3 region is CASSSSRQGSGNTIYF. In DNA form, the CDR3 reads TGTGCCAGCAGTTCATCCCGACAGGGCTCTGGAAACACCATATATTTT.

This chain joins TRBV19 and TRBJ1-5; possibly TRBD1 for D (5 bases). Germline CDR1 is LNHDA and CDR2 is SQIVND (reference sequence). V was cut by 3 bases and J by 6 bases, with 9 bases left in between. This CDR3 is built from 13 residues. CDR3 protein: CASSIRAVQPQHF. For the CDR3, the DNA is TGTGCCAGTAGTATCAGGGCCGTTCAGCCCCAGCATTTT.

This chain links TRBV27 with TRBJ1-6; TRBD1 is a possible D gene (5 bases). CDR3 length equals 19 residues. The germline V gene encodes CDR1 MNHEY and CDR2 SMNVEV (reference sequence). With 5 bases removed from V and 7 bases from J, the gap between germline ends came to 27 bases. Written as DNA, the CDR3 is TGTGCCAGCAGTCGGAGCATCGGGGGACGGCACGAGAGCAATTCACCCCTCCACTTT. Protein: CASSRSIGGRHESNSPLHF.

The chain uses TRBV5-5 and TRBJ2-1; 10 positions agree with TRBD1. With 1 base clipped from V and 5 bases from J, the junction kept 6 bases outside the gene matches. The germline gives CDR1 SGHKS, CDR2 YYEKEE (reference sequence). The CDR3 covers 16 residues. The CDR3 loop reads CASSLLRTGGHNEQFF. CDR3 nucleotide sequence: TGTGCCAGCAGCTTGTTACGGACAGGGGGACACAATGAGCAGTTCTTC.

The sample holds one count of this clone. V usage is TRBV27 and J usage is TRBJ2-1, with TRBD1 matching 10 bases. Trimming removed 6 bases from V and 5 bases from J; junction bases left unmatched: 1. This CDR3 has 13 amino acids. CDR1 and CDR2 (germline): MNHEY, SMNVEV (reference sequence). The CDR3 loop reads CASRDRGNNEQFF. For the CDR3, the DNA is TGTGCCAGCAGGGACAGGGGGAACAATGAGCAGTTCTTC.

The chain carries TRBV23-1 and TRBJ2-2, with TRBD2 as a possible D gene (6 bases). TRBV23-1 is classed as an ORF, of uncertain function. The CDR3 has 15 residues. V dropped 5 bases and J dropped 1 base, with 11 bases sitting between them. The CDR3, as DNA: TGCGCCAGCAGTTTGCAGGGACTGAACACCGGGGAGCTGTTTTTT. It encodes CASSLQGLNTGELFF.

This clone was picked up one time. The genes are TRBV27 and TRBJ2-7, with a weak D call TRBD2 (5 bases). The CDR3 consists of 12 residues. The V gene lost 3 bases and the J gene lost 6 bases, with 9 bases spanning the gap. The germline V gene encodes CDR1 MNHEY and CDR2 SMNVEV (reference sequence). The CDR3 loop reads CASSFGRGEQYF. The DNA of the CDR3 is TGTGCCAGCAGTTTCGGCCGGGGCGAGCAGTACTTC.

The chain employs TRBV7-8 and TRBJ2-7; 13 bases agree with TRBD2. Per the germline V gene, CDR1 is SGHVS and CDR2 is FQNEAQ. After removal of 3 bases from V and 6 bases from J, the junction contained 5 bases not matched to a gene. This CDR3 is built from 15 residues. As DNA, the CDR3 is TGTGCCAGCAGCTTCGGACTAGCGGGAGTGGGCGAGCAGTACTTC. It specifies CASSFGLAGVGEQYF.

The chain combines TRBV2 with TRBJ2-7; maybe TRBD1 (6 bases). Germline CDR1 is SNHLY and CDR2 is FYNNEI. The CDR3 runs to 12 residues. The V end was cut by 6 bases, the J end by 7 bases, with 13 bases between. CDR3 in amino acids: CASRVQGEEQYF. The CDR3 DNA sequence: TGTGCCAGCAGGGTACAGGGCGAGGAGCAGTACTTC.

The rearrangement uses TRBV27 and TRBJ2-1, with 14 bases matching TRBD2. V shed 3 bases, J shed 3 bases, and the junction held 10 bases outside the gene matches. The CDR3 length is 19 residues. Looked up from germline, CDR1 is MNHEY and CDR2 is SMNVEV (reference sequence). In nucleotides, the CDR3 is TGTGCCAGCAGTTTCGTGTCCCGGACTAGCGGGAGGAACTACAATGAGCAGTTCTTC. As protein: CASSFVSRTSGRNYNEQFF.

The chain joins TRBV3-1 (or the pseudogene TRBV3-2) to TRBJ1-3; D gene uncertain. In germline, CDR1 is LGHDT, CDR2 YNNKEL (reference sequence). V was shortened by 1 base and J by 1 base, with 11 bases between the two germline ends. The CDR3 covers 16 residues. CDR3 region: CASSQAGVGSGNTIYF. The CDR3 DNA is TGTGCCAGCAGCCAAGCCGGGGTAGGGTCTGGAAACACCATATATTTT.

The chain carries TRBV18 and TRBJ2-7; 12 bases line up with TRBD2. Germline V gene sequence: CDR1 KGHSH, CDR2 LQKENI. This CDR3 has 21 amino acids. V was clipped by 3 bases and J by 3 bases; unmatched bases: 21. The CDR3 nucleotides are TGTGCCAGCTCACCCCCCCAGGGTCCGGGACTAGCGGGCCCACGCTACTACGAGCAGTACTTC. Translating gives CASSPPQGPGLAGPRYYEQYF.

J is TRBJ2-1 and V is TRBV11-3; 8 bases match TRBD2. The CDR3 sequence is 15 residues long. CDR1 and CDR2 (germline): SGHNT, YENEEA. V shed 2 bases and J 9 bases; nucleotides not matched to a gene: 9. The DNA of the CDR3 is TGTGCCAGCAGCTTAAGGAGCGGGAGTAGATTTGAGCAGTTCTTC. Translating it yields CASSLRSGSRFEQFF.

Points on this clone: One junction end does not reproduce the germline sequence, and a read error may be involved. V usage is TRBV7-7 and J usage is TRBJ2-3, with TRBD2 matching over 7 bases. The CDR3 is made up of 15 amino acids. The germline gives CDR1 SSHAT, CDR2 FNYEAQ (reference sequence). CDR3 residues: CASSRGGGGTDTQYF. For the CDR3, the DNA is TGTGCTAGCAGCCGTGGGGGGGGTGGCACAGATACGCAGTATTTT.